The 26 T cell receptor beta chains given below trace back to one sample, sequenced in a study of blood T cells in healthy people across ages. Then a second PCR, running about 6 to 12 cycles, was carried out with a sample-barcoded 5' primer and a J-beta primer mix. Via MiXCR, TCRdb re-called the 5' RACE reads, giving one row per CDR3 protein. The sample shows 1.5 million to 2 million distinct CDR3 sequences, 28% of them seen only once. Sequences were obtained from blood. These receptor sequences come from a woman aged 25 to 39 in good health.

The chain has TRBV9 and TRBJ2-5; D is possibly TRBD1 or TRBD2 (5 bases each). The J call is doubtful: the DNA matches TRBJ2-7 better. Germline V gives CDR1 SGDLS, CDR2 YYNGEE. The CDR3 covers 14 residues. The CDR3 region has the DNA TGTGCCAGCAGCGGAGGGCCAGGGATCGACGAGCAGTACTTC. This translates into CASSGGPGIDEQYF.

About this clonotype: At one boundary the junction diverges from the germline segment, which might be a read error. V is TRBV12-3 or TRBV12-4 and J is TRBJ1-2; 7 bases agree with TRBD1. The CDR3 is made up of 13 amino acids. CDR3 protein: CASSRQGFYDYTF. In nucleotides, the CDR3 is TGTGCCAGCAGCAGACAGGGCTTCTATGACTACACCTTC.

This clonotype has only a few counts. The rearrangement joins TRBV11-3 to TRBJ2-5; tentatively, D is TRBD2 (6 bases). Per the germline V gene, CDR1 is SGHNT and CDR2 is YENEEA. Trimming left V 1 base short and J 2 bases short, with 20 bases between. There are 18 residues in the CDR3. The CDR3 DNA sequence: TGTGCCAGCAGCTTAGGGGACGGCCGAGGAGGAGGGCAAGAGACCCAGTACTTC. Translation gives CASSLGDGRGGGQETQYF. Combining the CDR3 with reference TRBV11-3 and TRBJ2-5 gives the whole variable domain EAGVVQSPRYKIIEKKQPVAFWCNPISGHNTLYWYLQNLGQGPELLIRYENEEAVDDSQLPKDRFSAERLKGVDSTLKIQPAELGDSAVYLCASSLGDGRGGGQETQYFGPGTRLLVL.

There are a few counts of this clonotype. V and J are TRBV7-2 and TRBJ2-1, with a possible D match to TRBD1 (5 bases). There are 13 residues in the CDR3. Between the trimmed V and J ends, which lost 1 base and 10 bases, there was a span of 11 bases. Germline V gives CDR1 SGHTA, CDR2 FQGNSA. The CDR3 DNA reads TGTGCCAGCAGCTTAGGGTTTACAGGCGAGCAGTTCTTC. Translating it yields CASSLGFTGEQFF.

This clonotype was observed once. Just one base apart from a much larger clone, this may be a read error. The genes are TRBV20-1 and TRBJ2-4; 12 bases align to TRBD1. Germline CDR1 and CDR2: DFQATT and SNEGSKA (reference sequence). The CDR3 totals 15 residues. Trimming at V came to 6 bases and at J to 6 bases, leaving 9 bases not matched to a gene. The CDR3 loop reads CSAEKGQGAPNIQYF. The CDR3 nucleotides are TGCAGTGCCGAAAAGGGACAGGGGGCCCCAAACATTCAGTACTTC.

The chain couples TRBV20-1 to TRBJ1-2, with D maybe TRBD1 (5 bases). CDR1 is DFQATT, CDR2 SNEGSKA, per germline (reference sequence). This CDR3 is 12 amino acids long. V was shortened by 3 bases and J by 6 bases, with 11 bases between the two germline ends. The CDR3 spells CSARDEGDGYTF. CDR3 nucleotides: TGCAGTGCTAGGGACGAAGGGGATGGCTACACCTTC.

The chain joins TRBV28 to TRBJ2-7; a weak D match, TRBD2 (5 bases). Germline CDR1 is MDHEN and CDR2 is SYDVKM. The CDR3 runs to 14 residues. The V end was cut by 4 bases, the J end by 2 bases, with 12 bases between. CDR3 residues: CASSCEGRTYEQYF. The DNA for the CDR3 is TGTGCCAGCAGTTGTGAGGGAAGAACCTACGAGCAGTACTTC.

This clonotype has only a few counts. V gene TRBV15 combines with J gene TRBJ2-4, with D possibly called TRBD1 or TRBD2 (5 bases each). The CDR3 spans 16 residues. Between the trimmed V and J ends, which lost 2 bases and 1 base, there was a span of 12 bases. Germline assignment: CDR1 LNHNV and CDR2 YYDKDF (reference sequence). The CDR3 coding sequence is TGTGCCACCAGCAGAACCGGGACCGCTGCCAAAAACATTCAGTACTTC. It yields the protein CATSRTGTAAKNIQYF.

The rearrangement joins TRBV6-6 to TRBJ2-7, with 9 bases lining up with TRBD1. With 5 bases clipped from V and 1 base from J, the junction kept 6 bases outside the gene matches. This CDR3 comprises 15 residues. Germline V gene sequence: CDR1 MNHNY, CDR2 SVGAGI (reference sequence). CDR3 sequence reads: CASSPGTGQSYEQYF. In DNA form, the CDR3 reads TGTGCCAGCAGTCCCGGGACAGGGCAATCCTACGAGCAGTACTTC.

This clonotype was detected ten times or more. The rearrangement joins TRBV10-3 to TRBJ2-5, with D perhaps TRBD2 (6 bases). V lost 11 bases to trimming and J lost 8 bases, with 15 bases between them. The CDR3 extends over 11 amino acids. Germline V gives CDR1 ENHRY, CDR2 SYGVKD. In DNA, the CDR3 is TGTGCCCCAGCGCCGGAGGGAACCCAGTACTTC. Its translation is CAPAPEGTQYF.

This clonotype was counted between two and nine times. This sequence joins TRBV10-3 and TRBJ2-7; D is unresolved. This CDR3 is 13 amino acids long. Germline lookup yields CDR1 ENHRY and CDR2 SYGVKD. The V end was cut by 2 bases, the J end by 9 bases, with 14 bases between. Here the CDR3 reads CAISEDGGLAQYF. In DNA, the CDR3 is TGTGCCATCAGTGAGGATGGTGGGTTAGCGCAGTACTTC.

CDR3 loop: CASSYPPPVCANEQFF. The CDR3 bases are TGTGCCAGCAGTTATCCGCCCCCAGTGTGTGCCAATGAGCAGTTCTTC. The rearrangement links TRBV6-2 or TRBV6-3 to TRBJ2-1, with D hard to call. The CDR3 totals 16 residues. CDR1 and CDR2 (germline): MNHEY, SVGEGT. V was pared by 3 bases and J by 6 bases, with 18 bases between.

This clonotype was seen ten or more times. The genes are TRBV20-1 and TRBJ2-5, with TRBD2 matching 7 bases. This CDR3 spans 15 amino acids. Losses at the gene ends were 6 bases for V and 5 bases for J; bases not matched to a gene: 15. Germline values: CDR1 DFQATT, CDR2 SNEGSKA (reference sequence). In DNA, the CDR3 is TGCAGTGCCCAAGATTTGAGGGAGGGATCGGAGACCCAGTACTTC. Protein sequence: CSAQDLREGSETQYF.

The J gene is TRBJ2-7, the V gene TRBV2; tentatively, D is TRBD1 (5 bases). CDR1 is SNHLY, CDR2 FYNNEI, per germline. With 7 bases removed from V and 4 bases from J, the gap between germline ends came to 14 bases. The CDR3 runs 13 residues. CDR3 nucleotide sequence: TGTGCCAGCACCTGGACAACTCTATACGAGCAGTACTTC. This translates into CASTWTTLYEQYF. Full variable domain (missing parts from reference TRBV2 and TRBJ2-7): EPEVTQTPSHQVTQMGQEVILRCVPISNHLYFYWYRQILGQKVEFLVSFYNNEISEKSEIFDDQFSVERPDGSNFTLKIRSTKLEDSAMYFCASTWTTLYEQYFGPGTRLTVT.

This clonotype was picked up many times. The V and J genes are TRBV10-2 and TRBJ2-7; TRBD1 matches at 10 bases. The trim removed 2 bases at V and 4 bases at J, leaving 5 bases unmatched. The germline V gene encodes CDR1 WSHSY and CDR2 SAAADI. This CDR3 region has 15 residues. The DNA for the CDR3 is TGCGCCAGCAGTGAGAGGGAGGGACAGGGGTACGAGCAGTACTTC. Protein product: CASSEREGQGYEQYF.

The sample holds a few counts of this clonotype. V is TRBV7-2 and J is TRBJ2-5; possibly TRBD1 or TRBD2 for D (5 bases each). CDR1 is SGHTA and CDR2 is FQGNSA in the germline V gene. The ends were cut back, 1 base at V and 11 bases at J, with 23 bases in the middle. CDR3 length: 16 amino acids. The CDR3 here is CASSLGRTGPNGEQYF. The CDR3 nucleotides are TGTGCCAGCAGCTTAGGGAGAACGGGACCTAATGGGGAGCAGTACTTC.

This clonotype was picked up a small number of times. The chain carries TRBV7-9 and TRBJ1-2; 7 bases map to TRBD1. V gave up 6 bases and J gave up 7 bases; unmatched junction bases: 11. The germline gives CDR1 SEHNR, CDR2 FQNEAQ (reference sequence). The CDR3 runs to 14 residues. Here the CDR3 DNA reads TGTGCCAGCAGTTCAGGACCCGACAGGGCTGGCTACACCTTC. It encodes CASSSGPDRAGYTF.

The chain employs TRBV20-1 and TRBJ2-2; 8 bases line up with TRBD2. Germline CDR1 and CDR2: DFQATT and SNEGSKA (reference sequence). Trimming cost V 1 base and J 5 bases; bases outside gene matches: 9. The CDR3 loop spans 16 amino acids. The CDR3 nucleotides read TGCAGTGCTAGAGCCACGGGAGGGCCGGTAACCGGGGAGCTGTTTTTT. This encodes CSARATGGPVTGELFF.

This clonotype was detected a few times. The gene calls are TRBV10-3 and TRBJ1-5; D not certain. The V gene's germline CDR1 is ENHRY and CDR2 SYGVKD. V lost 0 bases, J lost 6 bases, and 6 bases lay in between. CDR3 length: 13 amino acids. CDR3 region: CAISESSGQPQHF. The CDR3, as DNA: TGTGCCATCAGTGAGTCGAGCGGTCAGCCCCAGCATTTT.

This clonotype came up a few times. The chain uses TRBV2 and TRBJ2-4; a weak D match, TRBD2 (5 bases). TRBJ2-7 matches the DNA end more closely, so the J call is doubtful. CDR1 SNHLY and CDR2 FYNNEI come from the germline V gene. The CDR3 is made up of 13 amino acids. The CDR3 protein is CATTPDSPYEQYF. The CDR3 bases are TGTGCCACTACACCGGACTCTCCCTACGAGCAGTACTTC.

This clonotype appeared a single time. A much bigger clone sits one base away, suggesting this may be a read error. As the CDR3 is not closed by the conserved phenylalanine or tryptophan, this likely results from a read error. The chain combines TRBV7-2 with TRBJ2-1, with 10 bases matching TRBD2. This CDR3 spans 17 amino acids. Unmatched junction bases numbered 8, after V lost 5 bases and J lost 1 base. The germline V gene encodes CDR1 SGHTA and CDR2 FQGNSA. The DNA for the CDR3 is TGTGCCAGCAGCCCAGGAGCGGGAGGGCCATCCTACAATGAGCAGTTCTGC. Its protein product is CASSPGAGGPSYNEQFC.

Concerning this clonotype itself: An end of the junction differs from the germline gene, which may be a read error. This sequence joins TRBV20-1 and TRBJ1-4, with 7 positions matching TRBD1. Germline CDR1 reads DFQATT; CDR2 reads SNEGSKA (reference sequence). The CDR3 has 14 amino acids. The CDR3 DNA reads as TGCAGTGCTGTTCCCGGGACAGAAACTGAAAGACTGTTTTTT. This translates into CSAVPGTETERLFF.

This clonotype was found a few times. The DNA for the CDR3 is TGTGCCAGCAGCTCGACAGGGCAAACTTATGGCTACACCTTC. Translated: CASSSTGQTYGYTF. The chain joins TRBV12-3 or TRBV12-4 to TRBJ1-2, with TRBD1 identical over 7 bases. With 6 bases clipped from V and 5 bases from J, the junction kept 9 bases outside the gene matches. CDR3 size: 14 residues.

This clonotype came up many times. This sequence joins TRBV12-3 or TRBV12-4 and TRBJ2-3; unclear D gene. Trimming pared 7 bases from V and 4 bases from J, leaving 6 bases between. This CDR3 spans 11 amino acids. The DNA of the CDR3 is TGTGCCAGCAAAGTCGCAGATACGCAGTATTTT. Protein sequence: CASKVADTQYF.

Ten or more counts support this clonotype. A read error may produce the germline difference seen at one junction end. V gene TRBV29-1 combines with J gene TRBJ2-1; D remains ambiguous. This CDR3 has 13 residues. Per germline, CDR1 SQVTM and CDR2 ANQGSEA. The CDR3 here is CSFERSSYNEQFF. In DNA form, the CDR3 reads TGCAGCTTTGAACGGAGCTCCTACAATGAGCAGTTCTTC.

CDR3 protein: CASSLARLAGSYEQFF. CDR3 in DNA: TGTGCCAGCAGCTTAGCGCGACTAGCGGGAAGCTATGAGCAGTTCTTC. The chain links TRBV7-8 to TRBJ2-1, with 11 bases that match TRBD2. CDR3 length: 16 residues. Germline loops: CDR1 SGHVS, CDR2 FQNEAQ. The V and J ends lost 0 bases and 8 bases, in that order; junction bases with no gene match: 6.